A selection of T cell receptor beta chains follows, all from one sample in a study of control samples from healthy donors and cancer patients. The protocol was immunoSEQ multiplex PCR, while the TCRdb copy is restricted to in-frame clones and leaves out a portion. The data show around 94,000 clones, 85% to 90% seen once. Sequenced input: blood. The receptors shown here come from a woman aged 50 to 60 in good health. Both conserved end residues are part of each CDR3. Fields, in order: clone size, V gene, J gene, D gene, CDR3 protein, CDR3 DNA. A D gene is named only where the DNA matches it firmly. The size of a clone is reported for some rows only, either as once, few or many, or as a class for expanded clones.

.	TRBV2	TRBJ1-1	.	CASSRVNTEAFF	TGTGCCAGCAGTCGGGTGAACACTGAAGCTTTCTTT
.	TRBV4-3	TRBJ2-1	.	CASSQEGGGRNNEQFF	TGCGCCAGCAGCCAAGAAGGAGGGGGCAGGAACAATGAGCAGTTCTTC
.	TRBV5-1	TRBJ2-1	.	CASSSLGAVIYNEQFF	TGCGCCAGCAGCTCCCTGGGAGCGGTAATCTACAATGAGCAGTTCTTC
.	TRBV6-4	TRBJ2-7	TRBD2	CASSGLAGGYEQYF	TGTGCCAGCAGTGGACTAGCGGGAGGCTACGAGCAGTACTTC
.	TRBV29-1	TRBJ2-3	TRBD1	CSVEIRGTDTQYF	TGCAGCGTTGAGATCAGGGGGACAGATACGCAGTATTTT
.	TRBV7-9	TRBJ2-7	.	CASSLAAENYEQYF	TGTGCCAGCAGCTTAGCTGCGGAAAACTACGAGCAGTACTTC
.	TRBV7-2	TRBJ2-7	TRBD2	CASSLGGASGAGQYF	TGTGCCAGCAGCTTAGGAGGAGCTAGCGGGGCCGGGCAGTACTTC
.	TRBV6-5	TRBJ1-4	.	CASKRRTANEKLFF	TGTGCCAGCAAACGACGGACGGCTAATGAAAAACTGTTTTTT
.	TRBV7-6	TRBJ1-2	TRBD1	CASSLAGTGRQGRHGYTF	TGTGCCAGCAGCTTAGCTGGGACAGGGCGCCAAGGGAGGCATGGCTACACCTTC
.	TRBV4-2	TRBJ1-5	.	CASSQVGGGENQPQHF	TGTGCCAGCAGCCAAGTAGGAGGGGGGGAGAATCAGCCCCAGCATTTT
.	TRBV12-5	TRBJ2-7	TRBD2	CASGSREGSYEQYF	TGTGCTAGTGGTTCGAGGGAGGGCTCCTACGAGCAGTACTTC
.	TRBV5-1	TRBJ2-3	TRBD2	CASSLNIRSLAGVGTDTQYF	TGCGCCAGCAGCCTTAACATACGATCCTTAGCGGGAGTAGGAACAGATACGCAGTATTTT
.	TRBV7-8	TRBJ1-3	.	CASSGNSGNTIYF	TGTGCCAGCAGCGGAAACTCTGGAAACACCATATATTTT
.	TRBV11-2	TRBJ2-7	TRBD2	CASSTRGAGAHEQYF	TGTGCCAGCAGCACTCGTGGAGCGGGGGCCCACGAGCAGTACTTC
.	TRBV3-1/TRBV3-2	TRBJ2-3	TRBD1	CASSTGGPDTQYF	TGTGCCAGCAGCACAGGGGGCCCAGATACGCAGTATTTT
.	TRBV7-9	TRBJ1-5	.	CASSLGSYRTGTSNQPQHF	TGTGCCAGCAGCTTAGGATCGTATCGGACCGGGACAAGCAATCAGCCCCAGCATTTT
.	TRBV3-1/TRBV3-2	TRBJ2-5	.	CASSQGSGAMQSQYF	TGTGCCAGCAGCCAAGGTTCGGGCGCGATGCAATCCCAGTACTTC
few	TRBV9	TRBJ2-7	.	CASSWGDSYEQYF	TGTGCCAGCTCTTGGGGGGATTCCTACGAGCAGTACTTC
.	TRBV15	TRBJ1-5	TRBD1	CATSRPTGTANNQPQHF	TGTGCCACCAGCAGGCCCACCGGGACAGCCAACAATCAGCCCCAGCATTTT
.	TRBV5-6	TRBJ2-6	.	CASSTRDTGANVLTF	TGTGCCAGCAGCACAAGGGACACTGGGGCCAACGTCCTGACTTTC
.	TRBV3-1/TRBV3-2	TRBJ1-4	.	CASSPPGTENEKLFF	TGTGCCAGCAGCCCGCCCGGGACCGAAAATGAAAAACTGTTTTTT
once	TRBV19	TRBJ2-2	TRBD2	CASSGGGAPGELFF	TGTGCCAGTAGTGGCGGGGGGGCCCCCGGGGAGCTGTTTTTT
.	TRBV7-9	TRBJ1-4	TRBD1	CASSLGDRGTNEKLFF	TGTGCCAGCAGCTTAGGGGACAGGGGCACTAATGAAAAACTGTTTTTT
.	TRBV7-2	TRBJ1-1	.	CASSLGTNTEAFF	TGTGCCAGCAGCTTAGGAACCAACACTGAAGCTTTCTTT
.	TRBV9	TRBJ2-1	TRBD2	CASSVTMWGGTRTNEQFF	TGTGCCAGCAGCGTAACCATGTGGGGGGGGACCCGGACGAATGAGCAGTTCTTC
.	TRBV7-3	TRBJ2-1	.	CASSAETGGFYNEQFF	TGTGCCAGCAGCGCTGAGACTGGCGGGTTTTACAATGAGCAGTTCTTC
.	TRBV11-1	TRBJ1-6	TRBD1	CASRPGQTFSPLHF	TGTGCCAGCAGACCGGGACAGACTTTTTCACCCCTCCACTTT
.	TRBV6-5	TRBJ2-1	TRBD1	CASGRTGGSYNEQFF	TGTGCCAGCGGGAGGACAGGGGGCTCCTACAATGAGCAGTTCTTC
.	TRBV7-2	TRBJ2-5	.	CASSLDGSETQYF	TGTGCCAGCAGCTTAGACGGATCCGAGACCCAGTACTTC
.	TRBV12-3/TRBV12-4	TRBJ2-7	.	CASSNSYEQYF	TGTGCCAGCAGTAACTCCTACGAGCAGTACTTC
once	TRBV18	TRBJ2-5	TRBD1	CASSPPGTAKETQYF	TGTGCCAGCTCACCGCCCGGGACAGCCAAAGAGACCCAGTACTTC
.	TRBV11-1	TRBJ1-1	.	CASSFTGPLNTEAFF	TGTGCCAGCAGCTTTACAGGGCCTCTGAACACTGAAGCTTTCTTT
.	TRBV28	TRBJ2-7	.	CASSSPGLPRYEQYF	TGTGCCAGCAGTTCCCCGGGACTTCCGCGTTACGAGCAGTACTTC
.	TRBV13	TRBJ2-5	TRBD2	CASSFSASGSQETQYF	TGTGCCAGCAGCTTTTCTGCTAGCGGTTCCCAAGAGACCCAGTACTTC
.	TRBV5-4	TRBJ1-1	.	CASSFVGTNTEAFF	TGTGCCAGCAGCTTCGTGGGCACTAACACTGAAGCTTTCTTT
.	TRBV13	TRBJ2-3	TRBD1	CASSHRGRAADTQYF	TGTGCCAGCAGCCACAGGGGACGGGCGGCAGATACGCAGTATTTT
.	TRBV7-9	TRBJ1-3	.	CASSSNLAAGNTIYF	TGTGCCAGCAGCTCAAACCTTGCGGCTGGAAACACCATATATTTT
.	TRBV4-2	TRBJ2-1	.	CASSQDGTENNEQFF	TGTGCCAGCAGCCAAGACGGAACGGAGAACAATGAGCAGTTCTTC
.	TRBV20-1	TRBJ2-1	TRBD2	CSARDGRGEFF	TGCAGTGCTAGAGATGGGAGGGGCGAGTTCTTC
once	TRBV28	TRBJ2-5	.	CASIARGQETQYF	TGTGCCAGCATCGCCAGAGGGCAAGAGACCCAGTACTTC
.	TRBV6-2/TRBV6-3	TRBJ2-3	.	CASSYSKARASLEDTQYF	TGTGCCAGCAGTTACTCGAAAGCTAGGGCCTCCCTAGAAGATACGCAGTATTTT